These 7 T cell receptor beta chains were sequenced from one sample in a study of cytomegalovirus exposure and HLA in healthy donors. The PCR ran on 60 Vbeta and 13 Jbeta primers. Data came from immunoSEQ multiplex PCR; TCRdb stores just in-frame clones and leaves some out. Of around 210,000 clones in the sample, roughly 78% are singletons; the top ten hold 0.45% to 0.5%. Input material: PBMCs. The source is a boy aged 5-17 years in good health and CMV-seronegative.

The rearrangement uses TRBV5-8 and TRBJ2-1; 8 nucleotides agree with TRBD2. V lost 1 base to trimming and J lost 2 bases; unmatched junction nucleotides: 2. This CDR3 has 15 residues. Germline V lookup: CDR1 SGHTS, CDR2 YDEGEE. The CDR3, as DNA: TGTGCCAGCAGCTTGCGGGGGGGGACCTACAATGAGCAGTTCTTC. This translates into CASSLRGGTYNEQFF.

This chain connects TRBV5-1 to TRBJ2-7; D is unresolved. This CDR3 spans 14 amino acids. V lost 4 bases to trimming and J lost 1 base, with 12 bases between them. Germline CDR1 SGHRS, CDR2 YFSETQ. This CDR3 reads CASSLLGWSYEQYF. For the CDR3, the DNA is TGCGCCAGCAGCCTGCTCGGGTGGTCCTACGAGCAGTACTTC.

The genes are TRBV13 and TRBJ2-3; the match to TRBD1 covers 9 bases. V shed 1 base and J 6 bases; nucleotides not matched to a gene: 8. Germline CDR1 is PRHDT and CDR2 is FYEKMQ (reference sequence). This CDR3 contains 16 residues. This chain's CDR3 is CASSLDGTGHMDTQYF. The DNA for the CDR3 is TGTGCCAGCAGCTTAGATGGGACAGGGCATATGGATACGCAGTATTTT.

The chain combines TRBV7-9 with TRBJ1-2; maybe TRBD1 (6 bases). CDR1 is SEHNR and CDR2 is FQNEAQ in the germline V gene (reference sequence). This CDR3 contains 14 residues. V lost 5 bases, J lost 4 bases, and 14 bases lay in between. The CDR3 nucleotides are TGTGCCAGCAGCCCCAATGTACAGGGCTATGGCTACACCTTC. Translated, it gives CASSPNVQGYGYTF.

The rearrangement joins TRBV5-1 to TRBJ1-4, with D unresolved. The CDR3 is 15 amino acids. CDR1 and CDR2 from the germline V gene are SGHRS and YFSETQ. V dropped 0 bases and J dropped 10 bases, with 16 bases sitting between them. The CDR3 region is CASSLVSGPEGKLFF. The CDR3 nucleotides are TGCGCCAGCAGCTTGGTATCTGGTCCGGAGGGAAAACTGTTTTTT.

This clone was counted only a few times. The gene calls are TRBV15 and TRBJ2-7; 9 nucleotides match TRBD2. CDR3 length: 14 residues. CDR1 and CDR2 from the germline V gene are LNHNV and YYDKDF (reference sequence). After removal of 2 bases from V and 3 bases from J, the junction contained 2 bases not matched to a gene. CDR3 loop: CATSRLAGRYEQYF. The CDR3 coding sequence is TGTGCCACCAGCAGACTAGCGGGACGCTACGAGCAGTACTTC.

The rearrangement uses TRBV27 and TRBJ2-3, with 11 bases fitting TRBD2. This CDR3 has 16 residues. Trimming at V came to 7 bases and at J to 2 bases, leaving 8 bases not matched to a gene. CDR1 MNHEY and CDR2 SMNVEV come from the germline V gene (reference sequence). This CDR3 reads CASTSGTSGPTDTQYF. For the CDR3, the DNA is TGTGCCAGCACTAGTGGGACTAGCGGCCCCACAGATACGCAGTATTTT.